The 16 T cell receptor beta chains below come from one sample, sequenced in a study of T cell repertoires in cytomegalovirus infection. TCRdb reanalysed the reads using MiXCR and keeps one entry per CDR3 protein. The table has approximately 340,000 distinct CDR3 sequences, 25% to 30% seen once. Which antigens these TCRs recognize remains unknown. The sequencing used cultured PBMCs, collected from culture after CMV antigen stimulation. All receptors come from a human donor in good health (CMV status not recorded). Some clones in this sample may be carry-over from other donors' samples.

This clonotype came up a few times. The chain uses TRBV6-5 and TRBJ2-1; 12 nucleotides agree with TRBD2. CDR3 length equals 15 residues. Germline V gene lookup returns CDR1 MNHEY and CDR2 SVGAGI. The V and J ends lost 2 bases and 9 bases, in that order; junction bases with no gene match: 5. CDR3 coding DNA: TGTGCCAGCAGTTACGGACTAGCGGGGAATGTTGAGCAGTTCTTC. Translation: CASSYGLAGNVEQFF.

This clonotype has just a few counts. This chain connects TRBV6-1 to TRBJ2-5; D ambiguous. The V gene's germline CDR1 is MNHNS and CDR2 SASEGT. The CDR3 is 12 residues long. With 7 bases removed from V and 4 bases from J, the gap between germline ends came to 10 bases. The CDR3 loop is CASTPISETQYF. CDR3 DNA: TGTGCCAGCACCCCGATCTCAGAGACCCAGTACTTC.

The chain recombines TRBV14 with TRBJ1-5; 9 nucleotides align to TRBD1. With V trimmed by 1 base and J by 3 bases, 1 base remained unmatched. There are 15 residues in the CDR3. The germline V gene encodes CDR1 SGHDN and CDR2 FVKESK. The CDR3 loop is CASSQGTGVNQPQHF. DNA of the CDR3: TGTGCCAGCAGCCAAGGGACAGGGGTCAATCAGCCCCAGCATTTT.

This clonotype showed up many times. This rearrangement joins TRBV28 to TRBJ2-1; 8 bases match TRBD2. CDR3 length equals 15 residues. Germline CDR1 MDHEN, CDR2 SYDVKM. The ends lost 2 bases at V and 3 bases at J; junction bases unmatched: 3. The CDR3 loop reads CASSLNSGVYNEQFF. The CDR3 nucleotides are TGTGCCAGCAGTTTAAATAGCGGGGTCTACAATGAGCAGTTCTTC.

The chain recombines TRBV6-5 with TRBJ1-6, with TRBD1 as a possible D gene (5 bases). V was pared by 2 bases and J by 7 bases, with 12 bases between. This CDR3 has 15 residues. Per the germline V gene, CDR1 is MNHEY and CDR2 is SVGAGI. The CDR3 here is CASSYGGVTNSPLHF. CDR3 bases: TGTGCCAGCAGTTACGGGGGGGTAACGAATTCACCCCTCCACTTT.

The CDR3 spells CASSSRTGDNTEAFF. CDR3 DNA: TGTGCCAGCAGTTCTAGGACAGGGGATAACACTGAAGCTTTCTTT. The chain recombines TRBV6-6 with TRBJ1-1; TRBD1 matches at 9 bases. Germline V CDR1 and CDR2: MNHNY, SVGAGI (reference sequence). The junction had 5 bases not matched to a gene; V was cut back by 4 bases and J by 2 bases. This CDR3 comprises 15 residues.

This clonotype was seen a handful of times. The chain is built from TRBV18 and TRBJ1-1, with a tentative D call TRBD1 (6 bases). The length of the CDR3 is 18 residues. Germline V gives CDR1 KGHSH, CDR2 LQKENI. V was trimmed by 0 bases and J by 0 bases, leaving 17 bases between them. DNA of the CDR3: TGTGCCAGCTCACCACCTAGGGGGGCGCAAAAAATGAACACTGAAGCTTTCTTT. This sequence encodes CASSPPRGAQKMNTEAFF.

In its sample, this clonotype was seen many times. The V gene is TRBV5-1, the J gene TRBJ2-5, with 14 bases matching TRBD2. Germline loops: CDR1 SGHRS, CDR2 YFSETQ. The length of the CDR3 is 16 residues. V was clipped by 4 bases and J by 4 bases; unmatched bases: 6. Here the CDR3 reads CASSPGLAGAAETQYF. DNA for the CDR3: TGCGCCAGCAGCCCGGGACTAGCGGGGGCCGCAGAGACCCAGTACTTC. Variable domain in full (rest from reference TRBV5-1 and TRBJ2-5): KAGVTQTPRYLIKTRGQQVTLSCSPISGHRSVSWYQQTPGQGLQFLFEYFSETQRNKGNFPGRFSGRQFSNSRSEMNVSTLELGDSALYLCASSPGLAGAAETQYFGPGTRLLVL.

This chain uses TRBV2 with TRBJ1-1; 12 bases match TRBD1. The J segment lost 6 bases and the V segment lost 6 bases, leaving 5 bases of the junction unmatched. From germline, CDR1 is SNHLY and CDR2 FYNNEI. CDR3 length: 14 residues. The CDR3: CASRGTGGQAEAFF. The CDR3 bases are TGTGCCAGCAGGGGGACAGGGGGCCAGGCTGAAGCTTTCTTT.

This clonotype was recorded at least ten times. The chain couples TRBV28 to TRBJ2-3; D call uncertain. Trimming pared 4 bases from V and 4 bases from J, leaving 12 bases between. Germline CDR1 reads MDHEN; CDR2 reads SYDVKM. The CDR3 is 14 residues long. CDR3 coding DNA: TGTGCCAGCAGTTCCCTCTCAGACTCAGATACGCAGTATTTT. This encodes CASSSLSDSDTQYF.

This clonotype showed up just a few times. In nucleotides, the CDR3 is TGTGCCAGCTCACCGGGGGACAGGGGGTACGAGCAGTACTTC. It is translated as CASSPGDRGYEQYF. The rearrangement joins TRBV18 to TRBJ2-7; 11 bases match TRBD1. With 3 bases clipped from V and 4 bases from J, the junction kept 2 bases outside the gene matches. Germline V gene data show CDR1 as KGHSH and CDR2 as LQKENI. The CDR3 covers 14 residues.

The gene calls are TRBV27 and TRBJ2-1; D gene unclear. Trimming removed 3 bases from V and 8 bases from J, with 17 bases in between. The length of the CDR3 is 15 residues. Germline assignment: CDR1 MNHEY and CDR2 SMNVEV (reference sequence). The CDR3: CASSLARLARDEQFF. The CDR3 nucleotides are TGTGCCAGCAGTTTGGCGAGACTGGCTAGGGATGAGCAGTTCTTC.

The V call is TRBV7-8, the J call TRBJ2-7; D unresolved. Germline V gene data show CDR1 as SGHVS and CDR2 as FQNEAQ. The CDR3 covers 14 residues. The germline V and J ends were trimmed by 0 bases and 2 bases, with 8 bases remaining between them. CDR3 residues: CASSLAIATYEQYF. The CDR3, as DNA: TGTGCCAGCAGCTTAGCGATCGCTACCTACGAGCAGTACTTC.

The V gene is TRBV10-3, the J gene TRBJ2-5; 8 bases match TRBD2. Unmatched junction bases numbered 5, after V lost 0 bases and J lost 5 bases. The CDR3 runs to 15 residues. Germline CDR1 is ENHRY and CDR2 is SYGVKD. The CDR3 is CAISESKRERETQYF. DNA of the CDR3: TGTGCCATCAGTGAGTCTAAGCGGGAGCGGGAGACCCAGTACTTC.

This clonotype has more than one count but fewer than ten. This chain joins TRBV2 and TRBJ2-3; 9 positions match TRBD2. Germline CDR1 reads SNHLY; CDR2 reads FYNNEI. The CDR3 length is 13 residues. The V gene end was trimmed by 7 bases and the J gene end by 4 bases; junction bases not matched to a gene: 3. The DNA for the CDR3 is TGTGCCAGCATGGAGCGGGGGGCAGATACGCAGTATTTT. It codes for CASMERGADTQYF.

In DNA, the CDR3 is TGCGCCAGCAGCTTGGGTACTGGTGACAATGAGCAGTTCTTC. Its translation: CASSLGTGDNEQFF. The rearrangement joins TRBV5-1 to TRBJ2-1; D is ambiguous. Trimming removed 0 bases from V and 5 bases from J, with 9 bases in between. This CDR3 region has 14 residues. The germline CDR1 and CDR2 sequences are SGHRS and YFSETQ.